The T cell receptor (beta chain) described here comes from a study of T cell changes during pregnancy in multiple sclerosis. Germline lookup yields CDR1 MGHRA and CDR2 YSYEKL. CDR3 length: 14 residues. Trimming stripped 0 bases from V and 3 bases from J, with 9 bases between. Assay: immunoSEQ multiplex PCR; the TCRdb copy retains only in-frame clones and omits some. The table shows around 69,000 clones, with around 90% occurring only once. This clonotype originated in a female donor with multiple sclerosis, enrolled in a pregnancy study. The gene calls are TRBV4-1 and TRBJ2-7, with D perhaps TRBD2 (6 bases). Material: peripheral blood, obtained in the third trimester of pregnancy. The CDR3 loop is CASSQEASVYEQYF. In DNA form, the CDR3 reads TGCGCCAGCAGCCAAGAGGCTAGCGTCTACGAGCAGTACTTC.